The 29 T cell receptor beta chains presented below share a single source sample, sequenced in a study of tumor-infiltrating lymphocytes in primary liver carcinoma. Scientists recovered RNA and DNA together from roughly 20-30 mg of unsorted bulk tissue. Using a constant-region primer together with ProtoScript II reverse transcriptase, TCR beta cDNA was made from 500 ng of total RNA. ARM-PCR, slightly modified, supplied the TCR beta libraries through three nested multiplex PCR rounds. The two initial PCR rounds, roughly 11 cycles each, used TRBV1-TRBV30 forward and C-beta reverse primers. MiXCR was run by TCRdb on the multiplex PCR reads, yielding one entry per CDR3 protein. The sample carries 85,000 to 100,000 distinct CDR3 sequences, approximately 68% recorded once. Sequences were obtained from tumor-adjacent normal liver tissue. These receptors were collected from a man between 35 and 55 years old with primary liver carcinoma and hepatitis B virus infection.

CDR3 region: CASNSGQGWNTEAFF. The CDR3 coding sequence is TGCGCCAGCAACTCGGGACAGGGTTGGAACACTGAAGCTTTCTTT. The gene calls are TRBV5-1 and TRBJ1-1; 9 bases align to TRBD1. From germline, CDR1 is SGHRS and CDR2 YFSETQ. V trimming: 6 bases; J trimming: 1 base; junction bases outside the gene matches: 7. The CDR3 is made up of 15 amino acids.

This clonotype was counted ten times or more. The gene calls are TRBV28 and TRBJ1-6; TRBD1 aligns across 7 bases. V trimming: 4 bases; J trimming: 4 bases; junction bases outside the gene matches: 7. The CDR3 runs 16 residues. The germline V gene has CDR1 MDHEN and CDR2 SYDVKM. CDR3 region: CASSYRAGGYNSPLHF. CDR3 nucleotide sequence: TGTGCCAGCAGTTACCGGGCAGGGGGATATAATTCACCCCTCCACTTT. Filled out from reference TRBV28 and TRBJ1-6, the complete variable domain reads DVKVTQSSRYLVKRTGEKVFLECVQDMDHENMFWYRQDPGLGLRLIYFSYDVKMKEKGDIPEGYSVSREKKERFSLILESASTNQTSMYLCASSYRAGGYNSPLHFGNGTRLTVT.

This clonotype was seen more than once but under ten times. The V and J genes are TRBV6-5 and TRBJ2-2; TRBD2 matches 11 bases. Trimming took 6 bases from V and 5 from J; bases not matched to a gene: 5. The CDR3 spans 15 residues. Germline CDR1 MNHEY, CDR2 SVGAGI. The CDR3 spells CASSQTSGVTGELFF. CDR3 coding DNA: TGTGCCAGCAGCCAGACTAGCGGGGTTACCGGGGAGCTGTTTTTT.

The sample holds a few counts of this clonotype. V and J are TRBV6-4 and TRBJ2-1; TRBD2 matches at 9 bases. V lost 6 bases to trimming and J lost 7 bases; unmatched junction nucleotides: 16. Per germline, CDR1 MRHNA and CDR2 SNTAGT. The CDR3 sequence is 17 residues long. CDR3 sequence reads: CASSPSAGLAGMNEQFF. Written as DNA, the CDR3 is TGTGCCAGCAGCCCCTCCGCAGGGCTAGCGGGAATGAATGAGCAGTTCTTC.

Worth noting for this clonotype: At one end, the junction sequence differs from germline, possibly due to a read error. The CDR3 sequence: CAISARRGTTGRTYNEQFF. CDR3 nucleotide sequence: TGTGCCATCAGTGCTCGTCGCGGGACCACAGGGAGGACCTACAATGAGCAGTTCTTC. The chain couples TRBV24-1 to TRBJ2-1; D is tentatively TRBD1 or TRBD2 (6 bases each). Germline V lookup: CDR1 KGHDR, CDR2 SFDVKD. This CDR3 region has 19 residues.

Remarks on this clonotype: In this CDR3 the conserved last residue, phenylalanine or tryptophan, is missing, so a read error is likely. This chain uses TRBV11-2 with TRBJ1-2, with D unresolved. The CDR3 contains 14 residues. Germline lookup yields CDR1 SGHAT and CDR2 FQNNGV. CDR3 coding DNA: TGTGCCAGCAGCATATCATCAGCTAACTGTGGCTACACCTCC. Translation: CASSISSANCGYTS.

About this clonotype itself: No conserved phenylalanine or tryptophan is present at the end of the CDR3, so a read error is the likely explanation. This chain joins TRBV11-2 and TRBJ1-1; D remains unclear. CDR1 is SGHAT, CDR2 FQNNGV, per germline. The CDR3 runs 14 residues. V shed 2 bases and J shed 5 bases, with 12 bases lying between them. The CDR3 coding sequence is TGTGCCAGCAGCTTATCATATGAAGCTACTGAAGCTTTCATT. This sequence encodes CASSLSYEATEAFI.

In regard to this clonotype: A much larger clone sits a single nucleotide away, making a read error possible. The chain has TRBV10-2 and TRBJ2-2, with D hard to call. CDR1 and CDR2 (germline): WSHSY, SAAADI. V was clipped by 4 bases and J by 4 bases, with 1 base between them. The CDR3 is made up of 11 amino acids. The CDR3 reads CASSVTGELFF. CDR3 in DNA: TGCGCCAGCAGTGTCACCGGGGAGCTGTTTTTT.

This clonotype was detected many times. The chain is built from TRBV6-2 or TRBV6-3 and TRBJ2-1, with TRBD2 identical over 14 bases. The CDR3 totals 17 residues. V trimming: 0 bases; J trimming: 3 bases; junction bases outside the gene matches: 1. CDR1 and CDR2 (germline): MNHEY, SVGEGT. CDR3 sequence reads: CASSYSGLAGVYNEQFF. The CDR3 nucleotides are TGTGCCAGCAGTTACTCGGGACTAGCGGGGGTCTACAATGAGCAGTTCTTC.

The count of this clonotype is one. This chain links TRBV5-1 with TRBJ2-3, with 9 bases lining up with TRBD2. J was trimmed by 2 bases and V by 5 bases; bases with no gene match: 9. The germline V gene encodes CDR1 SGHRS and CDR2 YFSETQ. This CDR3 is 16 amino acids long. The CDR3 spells CASSCLAGKDTDTQYF. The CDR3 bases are TGCGCCAGCAGTTGTCTAGCGGGAAAGGACACAGATACGCAGTATTTT.

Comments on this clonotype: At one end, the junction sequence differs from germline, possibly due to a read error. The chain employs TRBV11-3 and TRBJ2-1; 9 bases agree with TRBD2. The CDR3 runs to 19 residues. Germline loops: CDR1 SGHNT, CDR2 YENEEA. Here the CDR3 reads CAGSLDQREAFGSYNEQFF. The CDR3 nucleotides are TGTGCCGGCAGCTTAGATCAGCGGGAGGCGTTCGGCTCCTACAATGAGCAATTCTTC.

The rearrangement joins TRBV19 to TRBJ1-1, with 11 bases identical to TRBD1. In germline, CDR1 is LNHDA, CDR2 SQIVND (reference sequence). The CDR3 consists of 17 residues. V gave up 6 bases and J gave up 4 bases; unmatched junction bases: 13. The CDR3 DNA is TGTGCCAGTAGCTCTGCGGACAGGGGGCTCGGGAGCACTGAAGCTTTCTTT. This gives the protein CASSSADRGLGSTEAFF. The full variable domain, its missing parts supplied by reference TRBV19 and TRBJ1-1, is DGGITQSPKYLFRKEGQNVTLSCEQNLNHDAMYWYRQDPGQGLRLIYYSQIVNDFQKGDIAEGYSVSREKKESFPLTVTSAQKNPTAFYLCASSSADRGLGSTEAFFGQGTRLTVV.

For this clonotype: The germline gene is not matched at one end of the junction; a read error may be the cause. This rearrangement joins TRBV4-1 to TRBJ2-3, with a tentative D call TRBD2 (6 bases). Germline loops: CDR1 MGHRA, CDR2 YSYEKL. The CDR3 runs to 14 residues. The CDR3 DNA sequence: TGTGCCAGCAGCGGCAGGAGGGAGATAGATACGCAATATTTT. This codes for CASSGRREIDTQYF.

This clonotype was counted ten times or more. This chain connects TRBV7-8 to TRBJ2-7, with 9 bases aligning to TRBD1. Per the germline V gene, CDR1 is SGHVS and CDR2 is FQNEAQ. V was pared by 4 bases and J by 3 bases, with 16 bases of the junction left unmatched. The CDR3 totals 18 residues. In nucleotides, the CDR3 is TGTGCCAGCAGCTCGCGGACAGGGCTGACAGGGGGTAACTACGAGCAGTACTTC. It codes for CASSSRTGLTGGNYEQYF.

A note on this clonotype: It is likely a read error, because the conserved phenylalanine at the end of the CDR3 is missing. As DNA, the CDR3 is TGTGTCAGCAGCCAAGGTCGGGGAGTCACGTACGAGCAGTACCTC. Its protein is CVSSQGRGVTYEQYL. The J gene is TRBJ2-7, the V gene TRBV14, with D possibly TRBD2 on 5 matching bases. Germline CDR1 is SGHDN and CDR2 is FVKESK. The CDR3 is made up of 15 amino acids.

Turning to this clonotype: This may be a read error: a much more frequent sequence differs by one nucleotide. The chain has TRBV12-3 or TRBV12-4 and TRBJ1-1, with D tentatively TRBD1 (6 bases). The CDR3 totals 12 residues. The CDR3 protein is CTSSSDRSEAFF. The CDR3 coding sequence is TGTACCAGCAGTTCTGACAGGTCTGAAGCTTTCTTT.

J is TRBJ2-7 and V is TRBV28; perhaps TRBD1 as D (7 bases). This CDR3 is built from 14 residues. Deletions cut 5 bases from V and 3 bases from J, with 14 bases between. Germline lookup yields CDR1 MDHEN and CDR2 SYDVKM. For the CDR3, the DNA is TGTGCCAGCAGTCACCGACAGGGAGGCTACGAGCAGTACTTC. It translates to CASSHRQGGYEQYF.

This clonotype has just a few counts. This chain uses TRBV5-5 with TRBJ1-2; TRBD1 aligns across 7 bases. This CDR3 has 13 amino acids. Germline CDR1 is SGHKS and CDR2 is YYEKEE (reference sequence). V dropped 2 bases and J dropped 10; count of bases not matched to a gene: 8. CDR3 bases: TGTGCCAGCAGCTTAACAGGGGTAAATGACTACACCTTC. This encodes CASSLTGVNDYTF.

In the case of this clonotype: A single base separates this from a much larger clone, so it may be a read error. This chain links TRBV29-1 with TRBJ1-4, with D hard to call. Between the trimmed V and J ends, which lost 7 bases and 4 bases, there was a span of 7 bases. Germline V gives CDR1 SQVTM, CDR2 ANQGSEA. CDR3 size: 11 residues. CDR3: CSAAINEKLFF. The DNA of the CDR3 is TGCAGCGCTGCAATTAATGAAAAACTGTTTTTT.

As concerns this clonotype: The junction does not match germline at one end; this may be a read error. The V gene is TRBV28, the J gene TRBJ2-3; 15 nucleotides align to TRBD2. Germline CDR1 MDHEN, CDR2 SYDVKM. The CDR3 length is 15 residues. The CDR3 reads CTSGGLAGGGDTQYF. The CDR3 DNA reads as TGTACCAGCGGGGGACTAGCGGGAGGTGGAGATACGCAGTATTTT. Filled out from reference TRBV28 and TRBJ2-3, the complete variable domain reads DVKVTQSSRYLVKRTGEKVFLECVQDMDHENMFWYRQDPGLGLRLIYFSYDVKMKEKGDIPEGYSVSREKKERFSLILESASTNQTSMYLCTSGGLAGGGDTQYFGPGTRLTVL.

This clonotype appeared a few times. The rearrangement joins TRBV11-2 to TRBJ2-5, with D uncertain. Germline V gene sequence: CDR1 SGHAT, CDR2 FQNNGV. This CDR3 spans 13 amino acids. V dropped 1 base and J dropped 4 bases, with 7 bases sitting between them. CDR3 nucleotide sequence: TGTGCCAGCAGCTTAGTTCTGGGAGAGACCCAGTACTTC. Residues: CASSLVLGETQYF.

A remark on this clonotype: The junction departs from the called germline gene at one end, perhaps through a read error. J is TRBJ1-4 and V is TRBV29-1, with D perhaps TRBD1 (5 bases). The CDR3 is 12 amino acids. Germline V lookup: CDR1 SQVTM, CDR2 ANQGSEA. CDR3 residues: CSVGEAGEKLFF. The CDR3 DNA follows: TGCAGCGTTGGCGAAGCGGGGGAAAAGCTGTTTTTT.

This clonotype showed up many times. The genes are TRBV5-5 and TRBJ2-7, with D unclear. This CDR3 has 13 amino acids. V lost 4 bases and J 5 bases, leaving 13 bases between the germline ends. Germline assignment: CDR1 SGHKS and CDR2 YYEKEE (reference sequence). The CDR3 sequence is CASSPLDEHEQYF. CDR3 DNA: TGTGCCAGCAGCCCGCTCGACGAGCACGAGCAGTACTTC.

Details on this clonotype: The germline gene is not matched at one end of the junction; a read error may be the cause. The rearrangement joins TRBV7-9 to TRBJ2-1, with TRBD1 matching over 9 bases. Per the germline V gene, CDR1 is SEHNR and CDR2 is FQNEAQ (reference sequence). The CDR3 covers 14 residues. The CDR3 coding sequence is TGTGTCAGCAGCGACAGGGGGGGTAACGATGAGCAGTTCTTC. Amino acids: CVSSDRGGNDEQFF.

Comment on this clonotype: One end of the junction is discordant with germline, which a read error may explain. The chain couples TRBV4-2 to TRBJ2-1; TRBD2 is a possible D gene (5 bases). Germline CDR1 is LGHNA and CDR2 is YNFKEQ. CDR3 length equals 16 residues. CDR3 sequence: CASSRVGPAENNEQFF. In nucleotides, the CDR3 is TGTGCCAGCAGCCGGGTTGGGCCAGCGGAAAACAATGAGCAGTTTTTC.

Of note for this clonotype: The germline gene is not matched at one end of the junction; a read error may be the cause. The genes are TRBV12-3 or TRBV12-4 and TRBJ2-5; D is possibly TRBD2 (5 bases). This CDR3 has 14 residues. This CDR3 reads CANSLDRAEETQYF. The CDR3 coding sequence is TGTGCCAACAGTTTAGATAGAGCGGAAGAGACTCAGTACTTC.

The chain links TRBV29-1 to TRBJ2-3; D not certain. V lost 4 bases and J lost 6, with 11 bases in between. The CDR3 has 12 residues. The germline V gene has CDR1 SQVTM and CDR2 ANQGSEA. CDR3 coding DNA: TGCAGCGTTGCGCGTGAAGGGGATACGCAGTATTTT. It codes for CSVAREGDTQYF.

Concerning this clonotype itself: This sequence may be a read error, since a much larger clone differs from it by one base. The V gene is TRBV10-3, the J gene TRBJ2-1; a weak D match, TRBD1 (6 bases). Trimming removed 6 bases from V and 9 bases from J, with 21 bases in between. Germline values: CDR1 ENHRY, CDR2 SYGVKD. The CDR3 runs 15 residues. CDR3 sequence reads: CAISGVPGQVGEQFF. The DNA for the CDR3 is TGTGCCATCAGCGGGGTCCCGGGACAAGTCGGTGAGCAGTTCTTC.

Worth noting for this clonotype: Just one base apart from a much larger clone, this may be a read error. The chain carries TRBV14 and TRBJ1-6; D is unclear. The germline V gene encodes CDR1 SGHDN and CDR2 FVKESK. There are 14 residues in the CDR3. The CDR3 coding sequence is TGTGCCAGCAGCCAAGGGGAAACTGGTTCACTCCTCCACTTT. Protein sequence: CASSQGETGSLLHF.